This TCR beta chain emerged from a study of blood T cell repertoires in COVID-19. Across the whole study: Donors in the United States, Italy and Spain gave samples during acute or convalescent COVID-19. T cells, B-cell-depleted T cells, or PBMCs provided the cDNA or gDNA that served as material.

The Seattle patients, enrolled during active infection, were followed longitudinally. Authors' analysis steps: Amplified reference gene primers provided the basis for estimating nucleated cell counts. Sequencing used immunoSEQ multiplex PCR; TCRdb keeps in-frame clones, though not all of them. D and trimming were read from the DNA, whereas the V and J calls and clone size are those reported in that table. Found here are 300,000 to 350,000 clones, 90% of them singletons; the top ten hold roughly 1%. This CDR3 contains 14 residues. After removal of 0 bases from V and 9 bases from J, the junction contained 8 bases not matched to a gene. CDR1 is SGHRS, CDR2 YFSETQ, per germline.

The sequencing input was peripheral blood. The receptor was isolated from a woman aged 40 to 50 with COVID-19, enrolled during active disease. This chain joins TRBV5-1 and TRBJ1-2; 7 bases line up with TRBD1. The CDR3 spells CASSLGGGQLRYTF. The CDR3 DNA sequence: TGCGCCAGCAGCTTGGGTGGGGGACAGCTTCGCTACACCTTC.